The present TCR beta chain was sequenced within a study of blood T cell repertoires in COVID-19 (dated by TCRdb to 2020 to 2022). Regarding the study in general: Samples covering the acute and convalescent phases of COVID-19 were provided by collaborators in the United States, Italy and Spain. The repertoires were released in a freely available public database intended as a resource for research on the immune response to SARS-CoV-2. A de-identified subject ID, COVID-19 status, age in years and sex were almost always included in the sample metadata. Samples came from the ongoing ImmuneRACE study (first 160 participants) plus 1,254 subjects from 6 global collaborators. Subjects who had been exposed to COVID-19, were actively infected with it, or had recovered from it provided the deeply sampled blood TCRbeta repertoires that made up the dataset. The material from the prospective study consisted of cDNA or gDNA derived from T cells, B-cell-depleted T cells, or PBMCs. Where available, HLA class I and class II types were taken from metadata supplied by the sample provider and were not determined by assay-based typing.

TCRbeta CDR3 regions were amplified from genomic DNA using the immunoSEQ Assay, a bias-controlled multiplex PCR. Per the authors' processing: Within the assay, amplification of reference gene primers was used to estimate how many nucleated cells each sample contained. To quantify the absolute abundance of each unique TCRbeta CDR3 rearrangement, sequence reads were collapsed and filtered. For each sample, productive Simpson clonality was calculated by taking the square root of Simpson's diversity index across productive rearrangements. In its TCRdb copy, this immuneACCESS table keeps in-frame sequences only and misses some clones. Where compared with another copy, unresolved V genes explain less than half of these, and the others have no known cause. Clone size and the V and J calls come from that table; the DNA yielded D and trimming. In this sample the table shows approximately 230,000 clones, roughly 88% of which occur a single time. The ten biggest clones cover approximately 6% of the sample.

What the authors observed across the whole study: Clinical and demographic metadata were provided uncurated, with the amount varying by source and participant.

This clone has more than one count but fewer than ten. This clone's antigen is unknown. No much larger clone is present one base from it, and per-base qualities are unavailable. At one collaborating source in Seattle, patients were enrolled during active infection and were followed longitudinally through the course of disease. The collaborating institutions used their own protocols to collect whole blood in K2EDTA tubes. For TCRbeta analysis, collaborators shipped samples as frozen whole blood, isolated PBMCs, or DNA extracted from either of those sample types. The source material was peripheral blood. The sequence derives from a woman in her thirties with COVID-19, enrolled during active disease.

The CDR3 reads as follows: CATSDLEGGVPEAFF. The sequenced DNA: TGTGCCACCAGTGATTTGGAGGGTGGGGTCCCTGAAGCTTTCTTT. The chain joins TRBV24-1 to TRBJ1-1; the D gene assignment is ambiguous. Reading the germline V gene gives CDR1 KGHDR and CDR2 SFDVKD. Measured from the cysteine to the phenylalanine, the CDR3 is 15 residues long. The DNA shown is the 45-base CDR3, in frame from base 1. V loses 0 bases of germline sequence and J loses 6 bases, and the interval between the two ends is 13 bases.